Below are 17 T cell receptor beta chains sequenced from a single sample in a study of memory CD4+ T cells and cytomegalovirus serostatus. The sort gate was single viable CD3+CD4+CD8-CD45RO+ cells for memory CD4+ T cells. Sequencing was performed with immunoSEQ multiplex PCR; in TCRdb, only in-frame clones are kept and a portion is missing. The top ten clones hold 0.67% of a sample with approximately 53,000 clones, roughly 78% of them seen once. Specimen: memory CD4+ T cells from blood. The source of these receptors is an adult in good health and CMV-seronegative.

This clone came up a few times. The chain is built from TRBV5-1 and TRBJ1-1; D gene uncertain. The length of the CDR3 is 13 residues. In germline, CDR1 is SGHRS, CDR2 YFSETQ. V dropped 5 bases and J dropped 1 base, with 9 bases sitting between them. CDR3 DNA: TGCGCCAGCAGGACCACAGCGAACACTGAAGCTTTCTTT. It specifies CASRTTANTEAFF.

This clone was recorded once. The V and J genes are TRBV19 and TRBJ2-7, with TRBD2 matching 10 bases. V shed 3 bases and J 2 bases; nucleotides not matched to a gene: 10. Per the germline V gene, CDR1 is LNHDA and CDR2 is SQIVND (reference sequence). The CDR3 length is 17 residues. CDR3 nucleotide sequence: TGTGCCAGTAGTATGACGATAGCGGGAGGTCAGACCTACGAGCAGTACTTC. Protein sequence: CASSMTIAGGQTYEQYF.

J is TRBJ2-2 and V is TRBV25-1; 7 bases agree with TRBD1. There are 14 residues in the CDR3. CDR1 is MGHDK and CDR2 is SYGVNS in the germline V gene. Trimming at V came to 6 bases and at J to 4 bases, leaving 5 bases not matched to a gene. CDR3 DNA sequence: TGTGCCAGCAGAAATACAGGGGCCACCGGGGAGCTGTTTTTT. Protein: CASRNTGATGELFF.

The chain links TRBV14 to TRBJ2-7, with 8 positions matching TRBD1. The CDR3 sequence is 15 residues long. V lost 3 bases and J lost 6; bases outside the gene matches: 10. In germline, CDR1 is SGHDN, CDR2 FVKESK. The CDR3 sequence is CASSQTGASRPEQYF. CDR3 coding DNA: TGTGCCAGCAGCCAGACAGGGGCCTCTCGCCCCGAGCAGTACTTC.

The chain employs TRBV5-4 and TRBJ1-1; 7 nucleotides align to TRBD1. With 4 bases clipped from V and 1 base from J, the junction kept 7 bases outside the gene matches. Per the germline V gene, CDR1 is SGHNT and CDR2 is YYREEE (reference sequence). This CDR3 contains 15 residues. CDR3 nucleotides: TGTGCCAGCAGCCCCCCGACAGGGCCGAACACTGAAGCTTTCTTT. Its protein is CASSPPTGPNTEAFF.

The CDR3 loop reads CASSSWTSGRGELFF. The CDR3 DNA reads TGTGCCAGCAGTTCGTGGACTAGCGGGAGGGGGGAGCTGTTTTTT. This sequence joins TRBV6-6 and TRBJ2-2; 14 nucleotides align to TRBD2. CDR1 and CDR2 (germline): MNHNY, SVGAGI (reference sequence). J gave up 8 bases and V 4 bases, and 3 bases lay outside the gene matches. The CDR3 is 15 residues long.

The rearrangement joins TRBV5-1 to TRBJ2-7, with 9 nucleotides matching TRBD1. The V segment lost 0 bases and the J segment 2 bases; nucleotides outside the gene matches: 3. Germline V gene sequence: CDR1 SGHRS, CDR2 YFSETQ. The CDR3 covers 15 residues. The CDR3 DNA is TGCGCCAGCAGCTTGGTCCGGACAGGGGCCTACGAGCAGTACTTC. It yields the protein CASSLVRTGAYEQYF.

The chain links TRBV10-3 to TRBJ2-2; D tentatively reads TRBD1 or TRBD2 (7 bases each). The ends were cut back, 8 bases at V and 3 bases at J, with 28 bases in the middle. Per the germline V gene, CDR1 is ENHRY and CDR2 is SYGVKD. The CDR3 covers 19 residues. CDR3 sequence: CAIGRYLAGGDSHTGELFF. CDR3 nucleotide sequence: TGTGCCATCGGAAGGTACCTCGCAGGGGGGGATTCTCACACCGGGGAGCTGTTTTTT.

The chain uses TRBV5-6 and TRBJ1-5; D unresolved. The germline CDR1 and CDR2 sequences are SGHDT and YYEEEE. This CDR3 region has 15 residues. Trimming removed 0 bases at V and 7 bases at J, with 14 bases between. In DNA form, the CDR3 reads TGTGCCAGCAGCTTGGGAGGAAGGTATGAGCAGCCCCAGCATTTT. It yields the protein CASSLGGRYEQPQHF.

This clone was picked up one time. The gene calls are TRBV5-4 and TRBJ2-5; D unresolved. The CDR3 loop spans 13 amino acids. The V end was cut by 3 bases, the J end by 1 base, with 7 bases between. Germline assignment: CDR1 SGHNT and CDR2 YYREEE (reference sequence). The CDR3 is CASSSVTQETQYF. The CDR3 DNA reads as TGTGCCAGCAGCTCTGTAACCCAAGAGACCCAGTACTTC.

CDR3: CASSQGLAGYEQYF. The DNA of the CDR3 is TGCGCCAGCAGCCAGGGACTAGCCGGCTACGAGCAGTACTTC. The chain combines TRBV4-1 with TRBJ2-7; 9 positions match TRBD2. The CDR3 covers 14 residues. The germline CDR1 and CDR2 sequences are MGHRA and YSYEKL. The J segment lost 3 bases and the V segment lost 3 bases, leaving 3 bases of the junction unmatched.

The chain links TRBV6-1 to TRBJ2-7, with 7 bases aligning to TRBD1. J was trimmed by 7 bases and V by 8 bases; bases with no gene match: 8. From germline, CDR1 is MNHNS and CDR2 SASEGT. CDR3 size: 12 residues. CDR3: CASRPTGREQYF. The CDR3 bases are TGTGCCAGCCGCCCGACAGGGAGAGAGCAGTACTTC.

This rearrangement joins TRBV30 to TRBJ1-3, with 9 positions matching TRBD1. CDR3 length: 13 amino acids. CDR1 and CDR2 (germline): GTSNPN, SVGIG (reference sequence). V was pared by 5 bases and J by 4 bases, with 3 bases of the junction left unmatched. CDR3 in amino acids: CAWGTGYGNTIYF. Here the CDR3 DNA reads TGTGCCTGGGGGACAGGGTACGGAAACACCATATATTTT.

The genes are TRBV12-5 and TRBJ2-5, with D hard to call. The V end lost 2 bases, the J end lost 4 bases, and 11 bases lay between the germline ends. This CDR3 region has 14 residues. Germline loops: CDR1 LGHNT, CDR2 FRNRAP. This CDR3 reads CASGLLEVGETQYF. In DNA, the CDR3 is TGTGCTAGTGGTTTGTTAGAGGTCGGAGAGACCCAGTACTTC.

This chain links TRBV4-1 with TRBJ2-5, with TRBD2 identical over 10 bases. Germline V gives CDR1 MGHRA, CDR2 YSYEKL. This CDR3 comprises 15 residues. After removal of 0 bases from V and 9 bases from J, the junction contained 7 bases not matched to a gene. DNA of the CDR3: TGCGCCAGCAGCCAAGAAGGTAGCGGGAGGCCCTCCCAGTACTTC. Protein product: CASSQEGSGRPSQYF.

This chain connects TRBV28 to TRBJ2-1; weak D call: TRBD2 (6 bases). Germline assignment: CDR1 MDHEN and CDR2 SYDVKM. Deletions cut 6 bases from V and 7 bases from J, with 16 bases between. The CDR3 runs to 14 residues. The CDR3 here is CASRQQRGINEQFF. DNA for the CDR3: TGTGCCAGCAGACAACAACGGGGGATAAATGAGCAGTTCTTC.

The V call is TRBV9, the J call TRBJ1-3, with 7 bases aligning to TRBD1. V lost 4 bases and J lost 1; bases outside the gene matches: 14. The CDR3 sequence is 18 residues long. Germline loops: CDR1 SGDLS, CDR2 YYNGEE. Here the CDR3 reads CASSPGGGGKGSGNTIYF. Here the CDR3 DNA reads TGTGCCAGCAGCCCCGGTGGAGGGGGCAAGGGATCTGGAAACACCATATATTTT.